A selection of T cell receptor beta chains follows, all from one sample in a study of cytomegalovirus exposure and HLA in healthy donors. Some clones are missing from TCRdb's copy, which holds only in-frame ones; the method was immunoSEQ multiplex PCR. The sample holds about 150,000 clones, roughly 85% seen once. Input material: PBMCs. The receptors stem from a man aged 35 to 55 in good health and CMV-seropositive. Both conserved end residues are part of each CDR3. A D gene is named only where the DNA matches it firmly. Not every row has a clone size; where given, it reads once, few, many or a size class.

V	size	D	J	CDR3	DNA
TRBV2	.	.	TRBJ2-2	CASSQRGGTGELFF	TGTGCCAGCAGTCAAAGAGGGGGAACCGGGGAGCTGTTTTTT
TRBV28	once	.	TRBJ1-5	CASNWGPDNQPQHF	TGTGCCAGCAATTGGGGCCCAGACAATCAGCCCCAGCATTTT
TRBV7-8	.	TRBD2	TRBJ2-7	CASSLARASGGEQYF	TGTGCCAGCAGCTTAGCGCGGGCTAGCGGGGGCGAGCAGTACTTC
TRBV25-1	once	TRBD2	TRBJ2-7	CASGQRGRVGEQYF	TGTGCCAGCGGTCAGCGGGGGAGGGTGGGGGAGCAGTACTTC
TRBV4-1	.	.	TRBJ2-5	CASSQDRGQETQYF	TGCGCCAGCAGCCAAGATCGGGGCCAAGAGACCCAGTACTTC
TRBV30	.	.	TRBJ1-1	CAWSVPRLGNTEAFF	TGTGCCTGGAGTGTACCTCGGCTAGGGAACACTGAAGCTTTCTTT
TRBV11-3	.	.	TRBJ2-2	CASSRVQGTGELFF	TGTGCCAGCAGCCGAGTCCAGGGTACCGGGGAGCTGTTTTTT
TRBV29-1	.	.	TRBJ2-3	CSVEGRGSTDTQYF	TGCAGCGTTGAGGGGAGAGGAAGCACAGATACGCAGTATTTT
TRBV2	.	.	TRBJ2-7	CASSTQGLSLYEQYF	TGTGCCAGCAGTACCCAAGGACTGTCACTCTACGAGCAGTACTTC
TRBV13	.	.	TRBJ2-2	CASSSLANTGELFF	TGTGCCAGCAGCTCTCTAGCGAACACCGGGGAGCTGTTTTTT
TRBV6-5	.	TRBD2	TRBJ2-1	CASSPSGRTYNEQFF	TGTGCCAGCAGCCCGAGCGGGAGGACCTACAATGAGCAGTTCTTC
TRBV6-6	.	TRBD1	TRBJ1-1	CASSSRGQGRGAFF	TGTGCCAGCAGTTCCCGAGGACAGGGGCGCGGAGCTTTCTTT
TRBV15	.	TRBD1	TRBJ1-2	CATSRGQSNYGYTF	TGTGCCACCAGCAGGGGACAGTCTAACTATGGCTACACCTTC
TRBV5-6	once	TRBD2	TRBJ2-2	CASSFEVWTSGQGELFF	TGTGCCAGCAGCTTTGAAGTCTGGACTAGCGGTCAGGGGGAGCTGTTTTTT
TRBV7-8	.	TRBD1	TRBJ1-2	CASSWSGGGGYTF	TGTGCCAGCAGCTGGTCAGGGGGAGGTGGCTACACCTTC
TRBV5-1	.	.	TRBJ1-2	CASSLSGSNYGYTF	TGCGCCAGCAGCCTTAGCGGCAGCAACTATGGCTACACCTTC
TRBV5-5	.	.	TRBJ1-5	CASSLTDFSNQPQHF	TGTGCCAGCAGCTTAACAGATTTCAGCAATCAGCCCCAGCATTTT
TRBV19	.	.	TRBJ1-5	CASSIVSGDGPQHF	TGTGCCAGTAGTATAGTTTCCGGGGATGGGCCCCAGCATTTT
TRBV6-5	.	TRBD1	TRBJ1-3	CASLETGGPGNTIYF	TGTGCCAGCCTCGAAACAGGGGGCCCCGGAAACACCATATATTTT
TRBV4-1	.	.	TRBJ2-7	CASSQQDTYEQYF	TGCGCCAGCAGCCAACAGGACACCTACGAGCAGTACTTC
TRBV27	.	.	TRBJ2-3	CASSFLPGQTSTDTQYF	TGTGCCAGCAGTTTTTTGCCAGGACAGACGAGCACAGATACGCAGTATTTT
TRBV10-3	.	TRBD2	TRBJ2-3	CAISGLTSGRAADTQYF	TGTGCCATCAGTGGCCTGACTAGCGGGAGGGCGGCGGATACGCAGTATTTT
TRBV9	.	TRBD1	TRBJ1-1	CASSVAQGAEATEAFF	TGTGCCAGCAGCGTCGCGCAGGGGGCAGAGGCCACTGAAGCTTTCTTT
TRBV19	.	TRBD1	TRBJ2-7	CASSDRATYEQYF	TGTGCCAGTAGCGACAGGGCAACCTACGAGCAGTACTTC
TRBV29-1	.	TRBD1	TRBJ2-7	CSVEQVKTGAAYEQYF	TGCAGCGTTGAACAGGTTAAGACAGGGGCGGCATACGAGCAGTACTTC
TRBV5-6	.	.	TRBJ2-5	CAVSSGRYQETQYF	TGTGCCGTAAGCAGCGGAAGGTACCAAGAGACCCAGTACTTC
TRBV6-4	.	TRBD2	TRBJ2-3	CASSDSSLCVAGRSDTQYF	TGTGCCAGCAGTGACTCGAGTCTGTGTGTAGCGGGGCGGTCAGATACGCAGTATTTT
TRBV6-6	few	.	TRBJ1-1	CASSYDTFEAFF	TGTGCCAGCAGTTACGACACTTTTGAAGCTTTCTTT
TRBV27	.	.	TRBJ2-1	CASSLDGATYNEQFF	TGTGCCAGCAGTTTAGACGGAGCCACCTACAATGAGCAGTTCTTC
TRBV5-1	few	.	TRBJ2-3	CASSFVTSSSTDTQYF	TGCGCCAGCAGTTTTGTAACTAGCTCCAGCACAGATACGCAGTATTTT
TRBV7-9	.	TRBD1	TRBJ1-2	CSSSKHRDRGYGYTF	TGTTCCAGCAGCAAACACCGGGACAGGGGCTATGGCTACACCTTC
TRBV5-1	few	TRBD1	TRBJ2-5	CASSLMGTGQETQYF	TGCGCCAGCAGCTTAATGGGGACAGGGCAAGAGACCCAGTACTTC
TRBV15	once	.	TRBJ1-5	CATRDPPRAKRSQPQHF	TGTGCCACCAGAGATCCCCCCAGGGCAAAGAGGAGTCAGCCCCAGCATTTT
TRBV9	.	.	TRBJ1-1	CASSVVTHRARSTEAFF	TGTGCCAGCAGCGTAGTAACCCACCGTGCTAGATCGACTGAAGCTTTCTTT
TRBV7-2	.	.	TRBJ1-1	CASSLDYTEAFF	TGTGCCAGCAGCCTCGACTACACTGAAGCTTTCTTT
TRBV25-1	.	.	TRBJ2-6	CASNPRTGAGANVLTF	TGTGCCAGCAACCCTAGAACGGGTGCTGGGGCCAACGTCCTGACTTTC
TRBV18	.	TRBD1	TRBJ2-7	CASSTDRGYEQYF	TGTGCCAGCTCTACGGACAGGGGTTACGAGCAGTACTTC
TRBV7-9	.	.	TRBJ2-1	CASSRLEGEQFF	TGTGCCAGCAGTCGATTAGAGGGTGAGCAGTTCTTC
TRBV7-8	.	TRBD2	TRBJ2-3	CASSSYLAGGVPDTQYF	TGTGCCAGCAGCTCCTACCTAGCGGGAGGTGTTCCAGATACGCAGTATTTT
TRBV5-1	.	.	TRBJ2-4	CASSLGQLNIQYF	TGCGCCAGCAGCTTGGGACAGTTAAACATTCAGTACTTC
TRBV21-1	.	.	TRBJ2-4	CASLTGDIQYF	TGTGCCAGTTTAACAGGGGACATTCAGTACTTC
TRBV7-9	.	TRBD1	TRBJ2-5	CASSLEGQGKTQYF	TGTGCCAGCAGCTTAGAGGGACAGGGAAAGACCCAGTACTTC
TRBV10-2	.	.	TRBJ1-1	CASSDRVTEAFF	TGCGCCAGCAGTGACAGGGTCACTGAAGCTTTCTTT
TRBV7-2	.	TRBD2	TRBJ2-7	CASSLIAGGVFYF	TGTGCCAGCAGCCTTATAGCGGGAGGGGTCTTCTACTTC
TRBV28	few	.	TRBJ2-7	CASSPAIQDYEQYF	TGTGCCAGCAGTCCTGCAATACAGGACTACGAGCAGTACTTC